This T cell receptor (beta chain) comes out of a study of persistence of HIV-infected CD4 T cells. Across the study: Median time on suppressive ART was seven to nine years.

This was the immunoSEQ version 4 assay in survey mode. Each sample used up to 1 ug genomic DNA diluted to about 10 ng/uL. The protocol was immunoSEQ multiplex PCR, while the TCRdb copy is restricted to in-frame clones and leaves out a portion. The sample includes around 40,000 clones, roughly 90% of them seen just once. The length of the CDR3 is 15 residues. Germline trimming cut 4 bases from V and 4 bases from J; bases unmatched to any gene: 4. Looked up from germline, CDR1 is MNHEY and CDR2 is SVGAGI. As concerns this clone: The antigen remains undetermined.

This nonspecific control used anti-CD3/anti-CD28 bead stimulation of CD4+ T cells. Sorting of responding CD4+ T cells relied on upregulated CD40 ligand together with CD69. Donors had CD4+ T cell counts above 400 cells/uL and were CMV-seropositive. For approximately 20 hours, CD8-depleted PBMCs received anti-CD28/CD49d costimulation, a CD40-blocking antibody and enfuvirtide. This chain connects TRBV6-5 to TRBJ1-5; 10 nucleotides line up with TRBD1. Sequences were derived from CD4+ T cells sorted from PBMCs after 18-hour stimulation, sampled from a patient who received antiretroviral therapy. The receptor's source is an adult man with HIV who was CMV-seropositive. The CDR3 sequence is CASSLDRGKNQPQHF. DNA of the CDR3: TGTGCCAGCAGTTTGGACAGGGGGAAGAATCAGCCCCAGCATTTT.